These 2 T cell receptor beta chains came from one sample sequenced in a study of blood T cell repertoires in COVID-19. Data came from immunoSEQ multiplex PCR; TCRdb stores just in-frame clones and leaves some out. In the table there are approximately 300,000 clones, about nine tenths of which are singletons. Sample: PBMCs or T cells enriched from blood (not recorded which). The receptors derive from a woman in her 30s who had recovered from COVID-19.

This clone came up a few times. V is TRBV18 and J is TRBJ1-2, with 7 bases that match TRBD1. The CDR3 has 15 amino acids. Germline V gene data show CDR1 as KGHSH and CDR2 as LQKENI. Trimming at V came to 1 base and at J to 5 bases, leaving 7 bases not matched to a gene. The CDR3 sequence is CASSPQSTGEYGYTF. The CDR3 DNA reads as TGTGCCAGCTCACCACAATCTACAGGGGAGTATGGCTACACCTTC.

The chain links TRBV28 to TRBJ2-1; TRBD2 might be the D (5 bases). Germline V gene lookup returns CDR1 MDHEN and CDR2 SYDVKM. V shed 5 bases and J shed 9 bases, with 26 bases lying between them. This CDR3 contains 17 residues. The CDR3 loop is CASSANNPGTLIREQFF. Written as DNA, the CDR3 is TGTGCCAGCAGTGCGAATAACCCGGGAACCCTCATTCGTGAGCAGTTCTTC.